This TCR beta chain is from a study of cytomegalovirus exposure and HLA in healthy donors (dated by TCRdb to about 2017). The study in broad terms: The 700 or so repertoires of the first cohort and the approximately 110 validation repertoires were produced on the same platform, according to a later analysis. The study combined high-throughput TCR immunosequencing, statistical association of individual TCRs with disease status, and machine learning to predict cytomegalovirus infection status. The study aimed to test whether signatures of past pathogen exposure could be identified by cataloging public T cell receptors. A separate validation cohort of roughly 130 different subjects was used in addition to the approximately 700-subject first cohort.

With respect to this clone: Its antigen has not been determined. No much larger clonotype is one base removed from it; base qualities were not supplied.

The donors belonged to the validation cohort of about 110 subjects, which was separate from the roughly 670-subject first cohort. The receptor library was made with the immunoSEQ multiplex PCR assay. The source study handled its data this way. To diagnose cytomegalovirus status from the catalog of TCR beta chain sequences, a statistical classification framework was built. The source is immuneACCESS, and TCRdb retained only in-frame sequences with V and J called. Part of the clones is not carried over; for the studies checked, unresolved V genes explain less than half of this, and the remainder is unexplained. For V, J and clone size, that table is used; D and trimming come from the DNA. The sample data list 85,000 to 130,000 clones, and less than 90% of these were observed just once. 1.5% to 2% of the sample lies in the top ten. What the research found in general, with its limitations: Most TCR sequences were seen in very few donors, while some public TCRs were found in many individuals. In both the original and validation cohorts, the classifier was reported to diagnose cytomegalovirus status with high specificity and sensitivity. All 110 or so repertoires were used to score co-occurrence in the validation cohort in a later analysis, because that analysis had no HLA typing for the cohort. A total of 150 or so TCR beta chains were listed by the study as associated with cytomegalovirus. The authors suggested that the approach could potentially be generalized to other disease states and immunological phenotypes. Subsequent analysis determined that TCRs grouped into clusters in the first cohort also showed a tendency toward co-occurrence across the roughly 110 validation repertoires, and approximately 93% of cluster scores exceeded 0. In vitro tests confirmed that a few of the cytomegalovirus-associated TCR beta chains recognize cytomegalovirus antigens.

From a lookup of the germline V gene (reference sequence), CDR1 and CDR2 are SGHAT and FQDESV. The CDR3 runs 15 residues from the cysteine to the phenylalanine. The read is trimmed to its CDR3 DNA, 45 bases read in frame from base 1. Trimming accounts for 3 bases at V and 1 base at J, while the number of junction bases matched to no gene is 5. The source material was PBMCs. The sequence came from a woman aged 18-29 years in good health and CMV-seropositive. The rearrangement joined TRBV11-1 to TRBJ2-7, with 8 bases matching TRBD1. The bases are TGTGCCAGCAGCTTGGTGCAGGGGGCATCCTACGAGCAGTACTTC. This encodes CASSLVQGASYEQYF.